This T cell receptor beta chain emerged from a study of regulatory T cells in long-lasting Graves disease. This CDR3 has 13 amino acids. The V gene lost 7 bases and the J gene lost 11 bases, with 18 bases spanning the gap. The germline CDR1 and CDR2 sequences are LNHDA and SQIVND (reference sequence). Both iRepertoire HTBI primers and Arm-PCR of CDR3 regions were used to build the TCR beta libraries. MiXCR, applied by TCRdb to the multiplex PCR reads, yields one record per CDR3 protein. Found here are some 280,000 distinct CDR3 sequences, 22% of them singletons; the top ten hold more than 55%. Time point: persistent/refractory GD, antithyroid drugs over 5 years with positive TRAb. PBMC RNA was the source of the TCR library. An endocrinology department located in Xi'an, China, was where the patients came from. The table lists this clonotype with a few counts.

The sequences come from peripheral blood mononuclear cells (PBMCs), collected when the disease was refractory, from a patient treated with antithyroid drugs. The TCR was taken from a female donor with Graves disease. J is TRBJ1-5 and V is TRBV19; D not certain. Here the CDR3 reads CASNPGLQRAQHF. The CDR3 DNA reads TGTGCCAGTAATCCGGGCCTCCAACGGGCCCAGCATTTT. Supplemented by reference TRBV19 and TRBJ1-5, the full variable domain reads DGGITQSPKYLFRKEGQNVTLSCEQNLNHDAMYWYRQDPGQGLRLIYYSQIVNDFQKGDIAEGYSVSREKKESFPLTVTSAQKNPTAFYLCASNPGLQRAQHFGDGTRLSIL.